These 24 T cell receptor beta chains originate from one sample sequenced in a study of monozygotic twins with inflammatory bowel disease. No DNA is given; TCRdb re-called the 5' RACE reads and lists each CDR3 protein once. This listing includes 70,000 to 95,000 distinct CDR3 sequences. Material for sequencing was blood. All receptors come from a human donor with ulcerative colitis or Crohn's disease, or a healthy co-twin of an affected twin (not recorded which).

The V and J genes are TRBV5-1 and TRBJ2-7; the TCRdb D gene call, TRBD2, has no DNA to confirm it. Germline V CDR1 and CDR2: SGHRS, YFSETQ. This CDR3 has 14 residues. CDR3 sequence reads: CASSLDRATYEQYF.

J is TRBJ1-6 and V is TRBV4-1. The V gene's germline CDR1 is MGHRA and CDR2 YSYEKL. The CDR3 covers 17 residues. CDR3 protein: CASSQAGFVFADSPLHF.

The rearrangement joins TRBV20-1 to TRBJ2-7. In germline, CDR1 is DFQATT, CDR2 SNEGSKA (reference sequence). The CDR3 is 14 amino acids. CDR3 in amino acids: CSARTNLGPDEQYF.

The CDR3 loop is CASSRTSGAYEQYF. The chain employs TRBV7-2 and TRBJ2-7; the D gene TCRdb calls, TRBD2, cannot be checked with no DNA. CDR3 length equals 14 residues. Germline assignment: CDR1 SGHTA and CDR2 FQGNSA.

J is TRBJ2-7 and V is TRBV7-9; checking the TCRdb D call of TRBD1 is not possible without DNA. Germline CDR1 is SEHNR and CDR2 is FQNEAQ (reference sequence). This CDR3 comprises 12 residues. CDR3 residues: CASSPGPREQYF.

The gene calls are TRBV4-2 and TRBJ2-1; without DNA, the TCRdb call of TRBD2 cannot be checked. CDR1 is LGHNA, CDR2 YNFKEQ, per germline. This CDR3 is built from 15 residues. This CDR3 is CASSQPGTSGNEQFF.

The chain is built from TRBV9 and TRBJ1-1; without DNA, the TCRdb call of TRBD1 cannot be checked. Germline CDR1 is SGDLS and CDR2 is YYNGEE. This CDR3 region has 15 residues. The CDR3 loop is CASSPHGGWDAEAFF.

The chain couples TRBV27 to TRBJ2-5; TCRdb lists TRBD1, though no DNA is available to test this call. Germline V gives CDR1 MNHEY, CDR2 SMNVEV (reference sequence). This CDR3 spans 15 amino acids. The CDR3 spells CASSRRGVDRETQYF.

The chain carries TRBV5-1 and TRBJ2-1; TCRdb picks TRBD2, but there is no DNA to check that call. CDR3 length: 15 amino acids. Germline V lookup: CDR1 SGHRS, CDR2 YFSETQ. The CDR3: CASSLRGLADNEQFF.

The chain carries TRBV6-5 and TRBJ1-2; TCRdb selects TRBD1, and the lack of DNA leaves this call unchecked. The CDR3 consists of 12 residues. Germline V gene sequence: CDR1 MNHEY, CDR2 SVGAGI. CDR3 amino acids: CASRLSRGGYTF.

The genes are TRBV21-1 and TRBJ1-1; TCRdb returns TRBD1, unconfirmable since there is no DNA. TRBV21-1 is deemed a pseudogene. The CDR3 totals 22 residues. The CDR3 here is CASSKKLQDRRGQALMNTEAFF.

The chain has TRBV11-2 and TRBJ2-2. The CDR3 is made up of 13 amino acids. CDR1 SGHAT and CDR2 FQNNGV come from the germline V gene. CDR3 amino acids: CASGITRTGELFF.

V is TRBV18 and J is TRBJ1-5. The CDR3 covers 13 residues. Per germline, CDR1 KGHSH and CDR2 LQKENI. The chain's CDR3 is CASSSGEQQPQHF.

This chain links TRBV5-1 with TRBJ2-1; TCRdb names TRBD2, which stays unverified in the absence of DNA. CDR1 and CDR2 from the germline V gene are SGHRS and YFSETQ. The CDR3 has 20 residues. This CDR3 is CASSSDRLKIAGGPSQREFF.

The J gene is TRBJ1-6, the V gene TRBV27; the D gene TCRdb calls, TRBD1, cannot be checked with no DNA. CDR1 MNHEY and CDR2 SMNVEV come from the germline V gene (reference sequence). The length of the CDR3 is 16 residues. The CDR3 spells CASSLWDRGLDSPLHF.

The gene calls are TRBV12-3 or TRBV12-4 and TRBJ1-6. The CDR3 extends over 14 amino acids. CDR3 in amino acids: CASSGGSDSSPLHF.

The rearrangement joins TRBV5-1 to TRBJ2-5; TCRdb lists TRBD1, though no DNA is available to test this call. Germline assignment: CDR1 SGHRS and CDR2 YFSETQ. The CDR3 contains 14 residues. The CDR3 loop reads CASSYQGQQETQYF.

V and J are TRBV5-5 and TRBJ1-2. There are 18 residues in the CDR3. Per the germline V gene, CDR1 is SGHKS and CDR2 is YYEKEE (reference sequence). This CDR3 reads CASSLVRIIKNGNYGYTF.

This chain connects TRBV3-1 to TRBJ1-4; TCRdb's D gene call, TRBD1, goes unchecked for lack of DNA. This CDR3 contains 16 residues. CDR1 and CDR2 (germline): LGHDT, YNNKEL (reference sequence). The CDR3 reads CASSQGAAGIYEKLFF.

The chain joins TRBV5-4 to TRBJ2-5. CDR1 SGHNT and CDR2 YYREEE come from the germline V gene (reference sequence). The CDR3 is 11 amino acids. The CDR3 spells CAIPVGETQYF.

CDR3 sequence reads: CASSSTPQGYEQYF. The gene calls are TRBV5-1 and TRBJ2-7; the D call of TRBD1 rests on TCRdb alone, since no DNA is present to check it. Germline values: CDR1 SGHRS, CDR2 YFSETQ. The CDR3 loop spans 14 amino acids.

The rearrangement uses TRBV20-1 and TRBJ2-1; lacking DNA, the TRBD1 call made by TCRdb goes unchecked. CDR1 and CDR2 from the germline V gene are DFQATT and SNEGSKA (reference sequence). This CDR3 region has 15 residues. The CDR3 protein is CSARDPRGVMNEQFF.

The rearrangement links TRBV7-2 to TRBJ2-6; the TCRdb call, TRBD1, lacks DNA for checking. Germline V gives CDR1 SGHTA, CDR2 FQGNSA. The length of the CDR3 is 17 residues. CDR3 sequence: CASSRTGPRSGANVLTF.

The V and J genes are TRBV7-2 and TRBJ1-1. Germline lookup yields CDR1 SGHTA and CDR2 FQGNSA. CDR3 length: 13 residues. The CDR3 spells CASSWRGTTEAFF.